This T cell receptor (beta chain) was obtained from a study of blood T cell repertoires in COVID-19. Here immunoSEQ multiplex PCR was the method, and the copy in TCRdb shows in-frame clones only, minus some. The table lists approximately 75,000 clones, roughly 80% of them singletons. Trimming removed 0 bases at V and 6 bases at J, with 12 bases between. The CDR3 sequence is 15 residues long. The germline V gene has CDR1 ENHRY and CDR2 SYGVKD. This clone was recorded a few times. The TCR comes from a woman over 75 with acute or convalescent COVID-19. The V and J genes are TRBV10-3 and TRBJ1-5; maybe TRBD1 (6 bases). The sample was peripheral blood. In DNA, the CDR3 is TGTGCCATCAGTGAGTCGGAGCGGGGGGCTCAGCCCCAGCATTTT. This gives the protein CAISESERGAQPQHF.